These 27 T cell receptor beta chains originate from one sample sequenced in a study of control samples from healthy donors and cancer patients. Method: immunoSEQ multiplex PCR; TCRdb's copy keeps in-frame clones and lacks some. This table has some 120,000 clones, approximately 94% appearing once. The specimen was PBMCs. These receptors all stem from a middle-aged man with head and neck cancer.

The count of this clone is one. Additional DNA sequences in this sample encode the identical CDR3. Written as DNA, the CDR3 is TGTGCCAGCAGCCTACAGGGGAATGAGCAGTTCTTC. Translating it yields CASSLQGNEQFF. The chain has TRBV7-9 and TRBJ2-1; TRBD1 matches at 7 bases. With 5 bases clipped from V and 7 bases from J, the junction kept 2 bases outside the gene matches. Germline assignment: CDR1 SEHNR and CDR2 FQNEAQ (reference sequence). The CDR3 is 12 residues long.

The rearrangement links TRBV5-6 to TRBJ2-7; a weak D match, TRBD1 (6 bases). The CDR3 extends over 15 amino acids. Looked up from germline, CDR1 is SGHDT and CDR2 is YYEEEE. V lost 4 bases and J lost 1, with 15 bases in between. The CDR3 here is CASSKQGDPSYEQYF. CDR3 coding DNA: TGTGCCAGCAGCAAACAGGGCGATCCTTCCTACGAGCAGTACTTC.

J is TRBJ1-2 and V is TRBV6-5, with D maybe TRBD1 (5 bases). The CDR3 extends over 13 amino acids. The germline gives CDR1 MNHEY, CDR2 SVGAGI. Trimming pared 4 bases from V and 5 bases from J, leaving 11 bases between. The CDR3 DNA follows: TGTGCCAGCAGTTCAGGGACTGATTATGGCTACACCTTC. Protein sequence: CASSSGTDYGYTF.

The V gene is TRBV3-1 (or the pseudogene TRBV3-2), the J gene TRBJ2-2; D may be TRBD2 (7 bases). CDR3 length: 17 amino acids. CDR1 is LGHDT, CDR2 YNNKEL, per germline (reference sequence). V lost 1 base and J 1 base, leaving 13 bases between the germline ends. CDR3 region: CASSQGLRGLNTGELFF. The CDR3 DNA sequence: TGTGCCAGCAGCCAAGGCTTGCGGGGGCTGAACACCGGGGAGCTGTTTTTT.

In DNA, the CDR3 is TGTGCCAGCAGCTTGGCGGCTGAAGCTTTCTTT. Translated, it gives CASSLAAEAFF. This chain links TRBV5-6 with TRBJ1-1; no clear D. Trimming cost V 0 bases and J 6 bases, with 3 bases left between them. Germline V gene lookup returns CDR1 SGHDT and CDR2 YYEEEE. The CDR3 runs 11 residues. Drawing the rest from reference TRBV5-6 and TRBJ1-1, the complete variable domain is DAGVTQSPTHLIKTRGQQVTLRCSPKSGHDTVSWYQQALGQGPQFIFQYYEEEERQRGNFPDRFSGHQFPNYSSELNVNALLLGDSALYLCASSLAAEAFFGQGTRLTVV.

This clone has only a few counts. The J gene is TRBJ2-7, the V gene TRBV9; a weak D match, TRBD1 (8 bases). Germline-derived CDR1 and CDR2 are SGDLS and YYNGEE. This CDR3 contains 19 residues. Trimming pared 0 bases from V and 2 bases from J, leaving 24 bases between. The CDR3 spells CASSVGGERGQAGTYEQYF. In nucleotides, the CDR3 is TGTGCCAGCAGCGTAGGCGGGGAGCGGGGACAGGCCGGAACCTACGAGCAGTACTTC.

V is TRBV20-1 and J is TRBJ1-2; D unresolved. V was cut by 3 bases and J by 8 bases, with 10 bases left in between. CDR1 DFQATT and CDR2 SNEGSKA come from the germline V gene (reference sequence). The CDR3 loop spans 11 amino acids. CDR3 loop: CSASRYGGYTF. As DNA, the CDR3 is TGCAGTGCTAGCCGATACGGAGGCTACACCTTC.

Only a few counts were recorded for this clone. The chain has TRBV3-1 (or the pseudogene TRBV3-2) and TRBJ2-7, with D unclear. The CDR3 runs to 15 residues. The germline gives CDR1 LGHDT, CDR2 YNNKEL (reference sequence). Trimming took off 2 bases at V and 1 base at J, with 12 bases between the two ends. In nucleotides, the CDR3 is TGTGCCAGCAGCCAACGAAGGACGTCGTCCTACGAGCAGTACTTC. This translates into CASSQRRTSSYEQYF.

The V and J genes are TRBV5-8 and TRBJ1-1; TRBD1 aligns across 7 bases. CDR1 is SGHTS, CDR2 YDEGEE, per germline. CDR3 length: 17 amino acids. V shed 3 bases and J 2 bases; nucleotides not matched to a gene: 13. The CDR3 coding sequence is TGTGCCAGCAGCTCGGCCAAGATCAGGGGGAGAAACACTGAAGCTTTCTTT. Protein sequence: CASSSAKIRGRNTEAFF.

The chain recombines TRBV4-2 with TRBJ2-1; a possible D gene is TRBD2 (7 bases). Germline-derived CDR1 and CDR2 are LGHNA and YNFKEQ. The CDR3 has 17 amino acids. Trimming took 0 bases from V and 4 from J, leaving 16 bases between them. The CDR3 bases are TGTGCCAGCAGCCAAGACGGGGGCGGGGGAGTTTACAATGAGCAGTTCTTC. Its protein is CASSQDGGGGVYNEQFF.

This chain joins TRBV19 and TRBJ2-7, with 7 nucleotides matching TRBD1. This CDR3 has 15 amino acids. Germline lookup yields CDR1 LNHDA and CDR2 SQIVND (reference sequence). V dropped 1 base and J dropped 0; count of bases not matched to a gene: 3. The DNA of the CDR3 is TGTGCCAGTAGTATAGGACAGGGCAACTCCTACGAGCAGTACTTC. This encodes CASSIGQGNSYEQYF. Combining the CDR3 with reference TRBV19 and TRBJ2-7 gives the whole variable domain DGGITQSPKYLFRKEGQNVTLSCEQNLNHDAMYWYRQDPGQGLRLIYYSQIVNDFQKGDIAEGYSVSREKKESFPLTVTSAQKNPTAFYLCASSIGQGNSYEQYFGPGTRLTVT.

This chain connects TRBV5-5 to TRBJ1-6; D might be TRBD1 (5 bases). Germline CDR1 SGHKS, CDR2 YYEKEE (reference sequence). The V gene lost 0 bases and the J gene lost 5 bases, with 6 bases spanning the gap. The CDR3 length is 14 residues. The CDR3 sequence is CASSLGGDNSPLHF. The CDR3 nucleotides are TGTGCCAGCAGCTTGGGAGGGGATAATTCACCCCTCCACTTT.

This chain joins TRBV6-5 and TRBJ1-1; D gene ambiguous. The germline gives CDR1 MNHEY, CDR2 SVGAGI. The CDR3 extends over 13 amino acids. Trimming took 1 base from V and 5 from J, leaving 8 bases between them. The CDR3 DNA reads TGTGCCAGCAGTTACTTGGGCAAAACTGAAGCTTTCTTT. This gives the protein CASSYLGKTEAFF.

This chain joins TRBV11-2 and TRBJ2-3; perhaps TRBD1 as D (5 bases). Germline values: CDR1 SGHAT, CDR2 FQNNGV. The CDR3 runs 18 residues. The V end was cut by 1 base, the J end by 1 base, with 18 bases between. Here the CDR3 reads CASSLVWWGSDGTDTQYF. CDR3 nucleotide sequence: TGTGCCAGCAGCTTAGTATGGTGGGGCTCGGATGGCACAGATACGCAGTATTTT.

This chain's CDR3 is CASSQVSGGRGTYNEQFF. The CDR3 nucleotides read TGCGCCAGCAGCCAAGTTAGCGGGGGGCGTGGAACCTACAATGAGCAGTTCTTC. This chain uses TRBV4-1 with TRBJ2-1, with 10 bases identical to TRBD2. The germline gives CDR1 MGHRA, CDR2 YSYEKL. The CDR3 extends over 18 amino acids. Germline trimming cut 1 base from V and 2 bases from J; bases unmatched to any gene: 8.

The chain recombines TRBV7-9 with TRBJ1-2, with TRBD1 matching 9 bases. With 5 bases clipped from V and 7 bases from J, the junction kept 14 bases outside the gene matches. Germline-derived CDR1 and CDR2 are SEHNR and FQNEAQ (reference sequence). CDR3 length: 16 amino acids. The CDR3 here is CASSLRDREERGGYTF. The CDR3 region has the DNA TGTGCCAGCAGCCTCCGGGACAGGGAGGAAAGAGGTGGCTACACCTTC.

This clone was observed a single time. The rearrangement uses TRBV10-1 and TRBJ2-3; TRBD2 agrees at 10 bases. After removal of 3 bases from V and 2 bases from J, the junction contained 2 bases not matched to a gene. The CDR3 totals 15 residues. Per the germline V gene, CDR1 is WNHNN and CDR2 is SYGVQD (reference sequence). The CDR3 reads CASSELAGTTDTQYF. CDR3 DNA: TGCGCCAGCAGTGAACTAGCGGGGACCACAGATACGCAGTATTTT.

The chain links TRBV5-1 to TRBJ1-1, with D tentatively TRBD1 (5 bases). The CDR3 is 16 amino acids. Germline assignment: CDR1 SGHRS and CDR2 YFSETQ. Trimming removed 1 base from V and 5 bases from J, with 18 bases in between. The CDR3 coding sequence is TGCGCCAGCAGCTTGCGTCCAAGGACATCCCATACTGAAGCTTTCTTT. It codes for CASSLRPRTSHTEAFF.

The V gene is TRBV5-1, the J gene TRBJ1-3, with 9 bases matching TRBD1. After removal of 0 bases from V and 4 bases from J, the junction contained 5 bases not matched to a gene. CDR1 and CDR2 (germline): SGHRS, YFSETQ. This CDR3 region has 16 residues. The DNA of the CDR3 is TGCGCCAGCAGCTTGGGCGGGACAGGGATCGGAAACACCATATATTTT. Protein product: CASSLGGTGIGNTIYF.

The CDR3 bases are TGTGCCTGGAGTGTGGCAGAGACCCAGTACTTC. This sequence encodes CAWSVAETQYF. V usage is TRBV30 and J usage is TRBJ2-5; D is ambiguous. CDR1 GTSNPN and CDR2 SVGIG come from the germline V gene (reference sequence). V lost 0 bases and J lost 4, with 3 bases in between. CDR3 length: 11 residues.

This chain's CDR3 is CASRPGQFSTDTQYF. CDR3 nucleotide sequence: TGTGCCAGCAGGCCGGGACAGTTTAGCACAGATACGCAGTATTTT. V and J are TRBV6-5 and TRBJ2-3, with TRBD1 matching over 7 bases. CDR3 length equals 15 residues. Germline values: CDR1 MNHEY, CDR2 SVGAGI. Unmatched junction bases numbered 6, after V lost 6 bases and J lost 0 bases.

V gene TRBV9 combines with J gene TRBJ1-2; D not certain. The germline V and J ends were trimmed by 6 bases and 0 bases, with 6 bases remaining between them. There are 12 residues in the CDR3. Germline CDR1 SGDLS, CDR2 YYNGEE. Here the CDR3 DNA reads TGTGCCAGCACTGAATCTAACTATGGCTACACCTTC. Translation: CASTESNYGYTF. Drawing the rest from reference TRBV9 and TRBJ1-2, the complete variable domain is DSGVTQTPKHLITATGQRVTLRCSPRSGDLSVYWYQQSLDQGLQFLIQYYNGEERAKGNILERFSAQQFPDLHSELNLSSLELGDSALYFCASTESNYGYTFGSGTRLTVV.

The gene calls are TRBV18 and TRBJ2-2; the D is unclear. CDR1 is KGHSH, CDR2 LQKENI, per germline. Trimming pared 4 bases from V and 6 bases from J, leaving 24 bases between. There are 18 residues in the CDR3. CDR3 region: CASSQELIGRTTAGELFF. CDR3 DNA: TGTGCCAGCTCACAGGAGCTCATCGGTAGAACCACCGCCGGGGAGCTGTTTTTT.

In DNA, the CDR3 is TGTGCCAGCAGTTTACTCGCTATGGGGGAGCTGTTTTTT. Protein product: CASSLLAMGELFF. The rearrangement joins TRBV28 to TRBJ2-2, with D unresolved. The length of the CDR3 is 13 residues. The germline gives CDR1 MDHEN, CDR2 SYDVKM. Trimming shortened V by 2 bases and J by 8 bases, and 9 bases separated the two germline ends.

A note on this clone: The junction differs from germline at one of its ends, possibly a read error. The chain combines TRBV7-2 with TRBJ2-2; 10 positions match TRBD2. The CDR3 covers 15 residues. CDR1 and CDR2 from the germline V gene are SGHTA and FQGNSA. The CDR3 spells CASRLAGGRTGELFF. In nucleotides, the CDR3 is TGTGCCAGCAGATTAGCGGGGGGAAGGACCGGGGAGCTGTTTTTT.

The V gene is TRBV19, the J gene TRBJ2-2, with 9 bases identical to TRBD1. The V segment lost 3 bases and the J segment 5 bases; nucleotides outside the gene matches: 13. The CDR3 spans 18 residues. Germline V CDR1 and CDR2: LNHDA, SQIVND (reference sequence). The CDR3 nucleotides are TGTGCCAGTAGTATTCCCGCTCCGGGACAGGGTAGGACCGGGGAGCTGTTTTTT. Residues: CASSIPAPGQGRTGELFF.

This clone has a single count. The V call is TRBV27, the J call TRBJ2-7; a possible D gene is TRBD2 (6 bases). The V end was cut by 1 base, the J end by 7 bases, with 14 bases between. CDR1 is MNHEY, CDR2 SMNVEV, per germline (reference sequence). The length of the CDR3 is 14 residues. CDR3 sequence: CASSLLEGRKEQYF. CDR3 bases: TGTGCCAGCAGTTTATTGGAGGGTCGTAAAGAGCAGTACTTC.